Shown below are 22 T cell receptor beta chains from a single sample sequenced in a study of blood T cell repertoires in COVID-19. Clones were sequenced by immunoSEQ multiplex PCR, and TCRdb holds only the in-frame ones, with some missing. Altogether tens of thousands of clones are present, more than 70% being singletons, with the ten largest covering under 6%. Sequencing used peripheral blood. The origin of the receptors is a man of 80 years or more with acute or convalescent COVID-19.

J is TRBJ2-3 and V is TRBV6-2 or TRBV6-3, with 10 bases identical to TRBD2. Per germline, CDR1 MNHEY and CDR2 SVGEGT. This CDR3 comprises 16 residues. With V trimmed by 4 bases and J by 0 bases, 4 bases remained unmatched. The CDR3 coding sequence is TGTGCCAGCAGTTCGGGACTAGCGCAGAGCACAGATACGCAGTATTTT. This translates into CASSSGLAQSTDTQYF.

This clone was seen only once. This sequence joins TRBV6-2 or TRBV6-3 and TRBJ1-1; 9 nucleotides agree with TRBD1. Germline values: CDR1 MNHEY, CDR2 SVGEGT. The CDR3 runs 14 residues. The trim removed 2 bases at V and 6 bases at J, leaving 4 bases unmatched. CDR3 residues: CASSYGNRGPEAFF. CDR3 in DNA: TGTGCCAGCAGTTACGGAAACAGGGGGCCTGAAGCTTTCTTT.

The rearrangement joins TRBV28 to TRBJ1-1; weak D call: TRBD1 (5 bases). CDR1 is MDHEN and CDR2 is SYDVKM in the germline V gene. V lost 6 bases and J 1 base, leaving 12 bases between the germline ends. The CDR3 sequence is 14 residues long. The CDR3 loop reads CASRPDRGNTEAFF. CDR3 nucleotides: TGTGCCAGCAGGCCCGACAGAGGGAACACTGAAGCTTTCTTT. The full variable domain, in which reference TRBV28 and TRBJ1-1 provide the parts outside the CDR3, is DVKVTQSSRYLVKRTGEKVFLECVQDMDHENMFWYRQDPGLGLRLIYFSYDVKMKEKGDIPEGYSVSREKKERFSLILESASTNQTSMYLCASRPDRGNTEAFFGQGTRLTVV.

The CDR3 DNA sequence: TGTGCCAGCAAAGGAGCGGGGGGGCAAGAGACCCAGTACTTC. Encoded protein: CASKGAGGQETQYF. The chain has TRBV6-1 and TRBJ2-5; 10 bases agree with TRBD2. Germline V gives CDR1 MNHNS, CDR2 SASEGT. With 7 bases clipped from V and 2 bases from J, the junction kept 4 bases outside the gene matches. The CDR3 covers 14 residues.

The J gene is TRBJ2-3, the V gene TRBV10-3; TRBD1 aligns across 7 bases. Trimming cost V 2 bases and J 3 bases; bases outside gene matches: 8. Germline CDR1 reads ENHRY; CDR2 reads SYGVKD. This CDR3 region has 16 residues. This CDR3 is CAISEPTGVKTDTQYF. CDR3 nucleotides: TGTGCCATCAGTGAGCCTACAGGGGTTAAAACAGATACGCAGTATTTT.

J is TRBJ2-1 and V is TRBV4-3, with TRBD2 identical over 7 bases. CDR1 LGHNA and CDR2 YSLEER come from the germline V gene. This CDR3 has 15 residues. V dropped 4 bases and J dropped 7; count of bases not matched to a gene: 10. The CDR3 DNA sequence: TGCGCCAGCAGCCTTACTCGGGGGGAAGTAAATGAGCAGTTCTTC. Protein sequence: CASSLTRGEVNEQFF.

This clone turned up a few times. The chain recombines TRBV5-6 with TRBJ2-7, with 10 bases fitting TRBD2. V shed 1 base and J 1 base; nucleotides not matched to a gene: 5. CDR3 size: 16 residues. Germline V gives CDR1 SGHDT, CDR2 YYEEEE. The CDR3 reads CASSLLAGASSYEQYF. The CDR3 nucleotides are TGTGCCAGCAGCTTGCTAGCGGGAGCCTCATCCTACGAGCAGTACTTC. The full variable domain, in which reference TRBV5-6 and TRBJ2-7 provide the parts outside the CDR3, is DAGVTQSPTHLIKTRGQQVTLRCSPKSGHDTVSWYQQALGQGPQFIFQYYEEEERQRGNFPDRFSGHQFPNYSSELNVNALLLGDSALYLCASSLLAGASSYEQYFGPGTRLTVT.

The rearrangement joins TRBV11-2 to TRBJ2-3, with D unresolved. The length of the CDR3 is 14 residues. Germline V gene data show CDR1 as SGHAT and CDR2 as FQNNGV. The ends were cut back, 0 bases at V and 1 base at J, with 5 bases in the middle. CDR3 DNA: TGTGCCAGCAGCTTAGATCTTGGCACAGATACGCAGTATTTT. Translated: CASSLDLGTDTQYF. The complete variable domain, with remaining parts taken from reference TRBV11-2 and TRBJ2-3, reads EAGVAQSPRYKIIEKRQSVAFWCNPISGHATLYWYQQILGQGPKLLIQFQNNGVVDDSQLPKDRFSAERLKGVDSTLKIQPAKLEDSAVYLCASSLDLGTDTQYFGPGTRLTVL.

The chain combines TRBV19 with TRBJ1-5; D perhaps matches TRBD1 (6 bases). V shed 3 bases and J shed 2 bases, with 20 bases lying between them. This CDR3 spans 18 amino acids. Germline values: CDR1 LNHDA, CDR2 SQIVND (reference sequence). The CDR3 coding sequence is TGTGCCAGTAGTATGGGGTCCCGGGACATTTTGCGCAATCAGCCCCAGCATTTT. Translated, it gives CASSMGSRDILRNQPQHF.

The J gene is TRBJ1-5, the V gene TRBV27; TRBD1 is a possible D gene (5 bases). CDR3 length: 13 residues. The germline gives CDR1 MNHEY, CDR2 SMNVEV (reference sequence). Trimming cost V 7 bases and J 3 bases, with 10 bases left between them. CDR3 DNA: TGTGCCAGCACTTCAGGGAACAATCAGCCCCAGCATTTT. Protein: CASTSGNNQPQHF.

In its sample, this clone was seen a few times. The chain links TRBV6-5 to TRBJ2-7; TRBD1 aligns across 8 bases. Trimming at V came to 7 bases and at J to 0 bases, leaving 8 bases not matched to a gene. Germline lookup yields CDR1 MNHEY and CDR2 SVGAGI. The length of the CDR3 is 15 residues. Here the CDR3 DNA reads TGTGCCAGCACCACCCGGACAGGGAGCTCCTACGAGCAGTACTTC. This gives the protein CASTTRTGSSYEQYF.

The J gene is TRBJ2-7, the V gene TRBV28, with D possibly TRBD2 on 7 matching bases. CDR3 length: 16 residues. V gave up 4 bases and J gave up 4 bases, with 20 bases separating them. Germline-derived CDR1 and CDR2 are MDHEN and SYDVKM. CDR3 in amino acids: CASSSPWGGGRYEQYF. The CDR3 DNA reads as TGTGCCAGCAGTTCCCCGTGGGGAGGGGGTAGATACGAGCAGTACTTC.

The genes are TRBV7-2 and TRBJ2-5; 8 bases agree with TRBD1. Trimming took 1 base from V and 4 from J; bases not matched to a gene: 5. The CDR3 length is 15 residues. Germline V lookup: CDR1 SGHTA, CDR2 FQGNSA. This CDR3 reads CASSLGQGAGETQYF. CDR3 DNA: TGTGCCAGCAGCTTAGGGCAGGGGGCGGGAGAGACCCAGTACTTC.

The chain has TRBV24-1 and TRBJ2-3; 10 nucleotides match TRBD2. V gave up 4 bases and J gave up 4 bases; unmatched junction bases: 7. Germline CDR1 and CDR2: KGHDR and SFDVKD. This CDR3 is built from 16 residues. DNA for the CDR3: TGTGCCACCAGTGAACCCAGCGGGAGGGTGTCAGATACGCAGTATTTT. Protein: CATSEPSGRVSDTQYF.

This chain uses TRBV7-8 with TRBJ1-5; perhaps TRBD1 as D (5 bases). V lost 5 bases, J lost 2 bases, and 16 bases lay in between. Germline loops: CDR1 SGHVS, CDR2 FQNEAQ. The CDR3 extends over 16 amino acids. As DNA, the CDR3 is TGTGCCAGCAGCACGGGGGGGGACTTACGCAATCAGCCCCAGCATTTT. This codes for CASSTGGDLRNQPQHF. The variable domain in full, with the rest retrieved from reference TRBV7-8 and TRBJ1-5, is GAGVSQSPRYKVAKRGQDVALRCDPISGHVSLFWYQQALGQGPEFLTYFQNEAQLDKSGLPSDRFFAERPEGSVSTLKIQRTQQEDSAVYLCASSTGGDLRNQPQHFGDGTRLSIL.

The genes are TRBV27 and TRBJ1-6, with D unresolved. This CDR3 spans 12 amino acids. Germline values: CDR1 MNHEY, CDR2 SMNVEV (reference sequence). V lost 8 bases to trimming and J lost 9 bases, with 11 bases between them. This chain's CDR3 is CASASSISPLHF. CDR3 nucleotide sequence: TGTGCCAGCGCTTCCAGTATTTCACCCCTCCACTTT.

The V gene is TRBV28, the J gene TRBJ2-7; 15 bases match TRBD2. Germline CDR1 is MDHEN and CDR2 is SYDVKM. The J segment lost 2 bases and the V segment lost 6 bases, leaving 2 bases of the junction unmatched. CDR3 length equals 15 residues. The CDR3 sequence is CASRRTSGGAYEQYF. The CDR3 bases are TGTGCCAGCAGAAGGACTAGCGGGGGGGCCTACGAGCAGTACTTC.

This chain connects TRBV4-3 to TRBJ1-3, with D possibly TRBD1 on 5 matching bases. This CDR3 contains 18 residues. Germline CDR1 LGHNA, CDR2 YSLEER. Between the trimmed V and J ends, which lost 0 bases and 1 base, there was a span of 16 bases. CDR3 sequence (DNA): TGCGCCAGCAGCCAAGAGATACCGGGACTGTTTTCTGGAAACACCATATATTTT. Protein: CASSQEIPGLFSGNTIYF.

The chain links TRBV5-6 to TRBJ2-7, with D tentatively TRBD2 (6 bases). The V gene lost 5 bases and the J gene lost 3 bases, with 12 bases spanning the gap. The length of the CDR3 is 13 residues. Germline CDR1 SGHDT, CDR2 YYEEEE. DNA of the CDR3: TGTGCCAGCAGTCTCCGGGGACTCTACGAGCAGTACTTC. Encoded protein: CASSLRGLYEQYF. The full variable domain, completed using reference TRBV5-6 and TRBJ2-7, is DAGVTQSPTHLIKTRGQQVTLRCSPKSGHDTVSWYQQALGQGPQFIFQYYEEEERQRGNFPDRFSGHQFPNYSSELNVNALLLGDSALYLCASSLRGLYEQYFGPGTRLTVT.

CDR3 sequence: CASSFQAASGLAEQYF. CDR3 in DNA: TGTGCCAGCAGCTTCCAGGCGGCTAGCGGGTTAGCCGAGCAGTACTTC. V usage is TRBV7-2 and J usage is TRBJ2-7; 8 bases are shared with TRBD2. After removal of 3 bases from V and 6 bases from J, the junction contained 13 bases not matched to a gene. The germline CDR1 and CDR2 sequences are SGHTA and FQGNSA. CDR3 length equals 16 residues. Supplemented by reference TRBV7-2 and TRBJ2-7, the full variable domain reads GAGVSQSPSNKVTEKGKDVELRCDPISGHTALYWYRQSLGQGLEFLIYFQGNSAPDKSGLPSDRFSAERTGGSVSTLTIQRTQQEDSAVYLCASSFQAASGLAEQYFGPGTRLTVT.

This clone was detected only a few times. The chain uses TRBV5-1 and TRBJ2-5, with 10 bases lining up with TRBD1. CDR1 and CDR2 (germline): SGHRS, YFSETQ. V gave up 4 bases and J gave up 3 bases; unmatched junction bases: 3. The CDR3 sequence is 14 residues long. The chain's CDR3 is CASSVGQGKETQYF. In DNA, the CDR3 is TGCGCCAGCAGCGTGGGACAGGGGAAAGAGACCCAGTACTTC.

This clone appeared a single time. This sequence joins TRBV7-9 and TRBJ1-1; 7 positions agree with TRBD1. Germline V gives CDR1 SEHNR, CDR2 FQNEAQ (reference sequence). With 4 bases clipped from V and 1 base from J, the junction kept 3 bases outside the gene matches. This CDR3 spans 14 amino acids. CDR3 DNA sequence: TGTGCCAGCAGCTCGACAGGGAAGAACACTGAAGCTTTCTTT. Protein: CASSSTGKNTEAFF.